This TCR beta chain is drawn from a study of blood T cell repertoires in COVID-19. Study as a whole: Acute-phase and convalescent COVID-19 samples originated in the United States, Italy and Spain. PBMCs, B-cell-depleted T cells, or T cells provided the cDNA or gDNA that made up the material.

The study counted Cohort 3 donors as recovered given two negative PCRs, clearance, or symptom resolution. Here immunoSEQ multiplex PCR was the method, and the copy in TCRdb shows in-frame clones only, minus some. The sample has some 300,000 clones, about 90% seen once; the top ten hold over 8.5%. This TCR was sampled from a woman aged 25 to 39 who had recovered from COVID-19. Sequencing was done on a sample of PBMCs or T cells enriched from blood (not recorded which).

CDR3 nucleotide sequence: TGTGCCAGCAGTTACACGGATTCTACCCGGACAGATGGCTACACCTTC. Protein: CASSYTDSTRTDGYTF. The V gene is TRBV6-5, the J gene TRBJ1-2, with D perhaps matching TRBD1 (6 bases). With 2 bases removed from V and 6 bases from J, the gap between germline ends came to 19 bases. The CDR3 consists of 16 residues. Germline-derived CDR1 and CDR2 are MNHEY and SVGAGI.